This paragraph covers one TCR beta chain sequence. Its antigen remains unknown. Isolated RNA was reverse transcribed in full, so expressed TCRB transcripts were sequenced. Method: immunoSEQ multiplex PCR; TCRdb's copy keeps in-frame clones and lacks some. This table holds some 270,000 clones, 7% to 9% found once. The sample originates from a study of beta chain features in type 1 diabetes. Germline V CDR1 and CDR2: SEHNR, FQNEAQ (reference sequence). The V gene end was trimmed by 4 bases and the J gene end by 3 bases; junction bases not matched to a gene: 5. CDR3 length: 15 residues. Study results and limitations: Moderate yet significant TCRB CDR3 shortening was seen in Type 1 diabetes patients in all four CD4+ subsets.

The receptor comes from a woman aged 18-35 years in good health. The chain joins TRBV7-9 to TRBJ1-2; 10 bases match TRBD1. Sequences were obtained from central memory CD4+ T cells from blood. CDR3 loop: CASSSRDRGDYGYTF. The CDR3, as DNA: TGTGCCAGCAGCTCCCGGGACAGGGGTGACTATGGCTACACCTTC.